Each of the 20 T cell receptor beta chains below was sequenced from the same sample in a study of T cell clonality in common variable immunodeficiency. Generated by immunoSEQ multiplex PCR, the TCRdb table keeps only in-frame clones and is missing some. The repertoire consists of roughly 50,000 clones, none detected only once. Sequencing used peripheral blood mononuclear cells. The receptors originated from a person between 18 and 69 years old in good health.

This clone was recorded at least ten times. The CDR3 extends 3 residues past the end of the read, so its final part is completed from the germline J gene. The J gene is TRBJ1-2, the V gene TRBV3-1 (or the pseudogene TRBV3-2); 9 positions agree with TRBD1. Germline V CDR1 and CDR2: LGHDT, YNNKEL (reference sequence). The CDR3 has 16 residues. The V and J ends lost 3 bases and 4 bases, in that order; junction bases with no gene match: 9. The DNA read from the CDR3 is TGTGCCAGCAGCCAGACCGGGACAGGGCGCGGCTATGGC. Translating it yields CASSQTGTGRGYG. The whole CDR3 is CASSQTGTGRGYGYTF.

Worth noting for this clone: The observed sequence ends 3 residues before the CDR3 terminus, with the missing tail filled in from the germline J gene. The chain has TRBV30 and TRBJ1-2; D is ambiguous. Germline V CDR1 and CDR2: GTSNPN, SVGIG (reference sequence). The CDR3 totals 12 residues. CDR3: CAWSKGTDTYTF. CDR3 bases read: TGTGCCTGGAGTAAGGGCACAGATACC.

Note on this clone: The sequenced fragment ends 3 residues before the CDR3 boundary, so the rest is inferred from the germline J gene. The chain couples TRBV18 to TRBJ1-2, with TRBD1 matching 12 bases. Germline V CDR1 and CDR2: KGHSH, LQKENI. The CDR3 is 15 amino acids. Partial CDR3 DNA: TGTGCCAGCTCACCTGGGGGACAGGGGGCTGGCGGC. This gives the protein CASSPGGQGAGG. The CDR3 in full is CASSPGGQGAGGYTF.

This clone was observed many times. The CDR3 protein is CASSSLGQTDGYTF. The part of the CDR3 DNA that was read is TGCGCCAGCAGCTCCCTCGGACAGACGGATGGC. The chain couples TRBV5-1 to TRBJ1-2; D is possibly TRBD1 (6 bases). Read sequence stops 3 residues before the CDR3 end, and the germline J gene provides the missing end. Germline V gene lookup returns CDR1 SGHRS and CDR2 YFSETQ. The CDR3 is made up of 14 amino acids. Trimming pared 3 bases from V and 6 bases from J, leaving 15 bases between. Supplemented by reference TRBV5-1 and TRBJ1-2, the full variable domain reads KAGVTQTPRYLIKTRGQQVTLSCSPISGHRSVSWYQQTPGQGLQFLFEYFSETQRNKGNFPGRFSGRQFSNSRSEMNVSTLELGDSALYLCASSSLGQTDGYTFGSGTRLTVV.

This clone was recorded a few times. The sequenced fragment ends 3 residues before the CDR3 boundary, so the rest is inferred from the germline J gene. This chain uses TRBV7-6 with TRBJ2-1, with TRBD2 matching over 9 bases. CDR3 length: 18 residues. In germline, CDR1 is SGHVS, CDR2 FNYEAQ. V trimming: 8 bases; J trimming: 0 bases; junction bases outside the gene matches: 14. The CDR3 sequence: CASGMLAGMGSSYNEQFF. CDR3 DNA (partial): TGTGCCAGCGGCATGCTAGCGGGAATGGGGAGCTCCTACAATGAG.

This clone was observed many times. From the germline J gene comes the end of the CDR3, since the read stops 3 residues before it. This rearrangement joins TRBV20-1 to TRBJ1-1, with 11 bases lining up with TRBD1. The CDR3 loop spans 14 amino acids. Germline V lookup: CDR1 DFQATT, CDR2 SNEGSKA (reference sequence). V lost 5 bases, J lost 5 bases, and 7 bases stayed unmatched. The sequenced CDR3 bases are TGCAGTGCTCAAGGGGGGACAGGGGGGACTGAA. It specifies CSAQGGTGGTE. In full, the CDR3 reads CSAQGGTGGTEAFF.

This clone has ten or more counts. Read sequence stops 3 residues before the CDR3 end, and the germline J gene provides the missing end. The rearrangement joins TRBV18 to TRBJ2-1; 10 positions agree with TRBD1. Germline CDR1 is KGHSH and CDR2 is LQKENI. The junction had 9 bases not matched to a gene; V was cut back by 3 bases and J by 7 bases. This CDR3 contains 16 residues. The CDR3 bases that were read are TGTGCCAGCTCACCGGGTCGACAGGGGGCGGGGAATGAG. Translated: CASSPGRQGAGNE. The entire CDR3 is CASSPGRQGAGNEQFF. Looking up the rest from reference TRBV18 and TRBJ2-1 gives the full variable domain: NAGVMQNPRHLVRRRGQEARLRCSPMKGHSHVYWYRQLPEEGLKFMVYLQKENIIDESGMPKERFSAEFPKEGPSILRIQQVVRGDSAAYFCASSPGRQGAGNEQFFGPGTRLTVL.

This clone appeared many times. The read halts 3 residues ahead of the CDR3 end, with the missing end drawn from the germline J gene. The chain employs TRBV7-2 and TRBJ1-2, with D possibly matching TRBD1 (5 bases). The V gene lost 1 base and the J gene lost 0 bases, with 9 bases spanning the gap. Germline V gene data show CDR1 as SGHTA and CDR2 as FQGNSA. The CDR3 is made up of 15 amino acids. CDR3 amino acids: CASSLVGATNYGYTF. CDR3 DNA (partial): TGTGCCAGCAGCTTAGTTGGGGCGACTAACTATGGC.

This clone was seen repeatedly, ten times or more. The read ends 3 residues before the CDR3 terminus; that terminus is restored from the germline J gene. The chain has TRBV2 and TRBJ2-7; 9 bases are a match to TRBD1. Germline CDR1 and CDR2: SNHLY and FYNNEI. The CDR3 contains 16 residues. After removal of 8 bases from V and 2 bases from J, the junction contained 13 bases not matched to a gene. The sequenced part of the CDR3 DNA is TGTGCCAGCGGTCCTGGACAGGGGTCTCTAACCTACGAG. Translation: CASGPGQGSLTYE. The full CDR3 sequence reads CASGPGQGSLTYEQYF.

In this sample, this clone turned up many times. The CDR3 extends 3 residues past the end of the read, so its final part is completed from the germline J gene. The chain links TRBV7-8 to TRBJ2-7; TRBD2 matches at 7 bases. Germline V lookup: CDR1 SGHVS, CDR2 FQNEAQ. The CDR3 extends over 17 amino acids. V was pared by 0 bases and J by 4 bases, with 12 bases of the junction left unmatched. CDR3 sequence: CASSLARMASGRYEQYF. The sequenced CDR3 bases are TGTGCCAGCAGCTTAGCCCGTATGGCTAGCGGTAGATACGAG. Based on the CDR3 plus reference TRBV7-8 and TRBJ2-7, the full variable domain is GAGVSQSPRYKVAKRGQDVALRCDPISGHVSLFWYQQALGQGPEFLTYFQNEAQLDKSGLPSDRFFAERPEGSVSTLKIQRTQQEDSAVYLCASSLARMASGRYEQYFGPGTRLTVT.

This clone was detected only a few times. The read falls 3 residues short of the CDR3 end, and the missing part is taken from the germline J gene. The gene calls are TRBV7-3 and TRBJ2-3; D might be TRBD2 (5 bases). Germline assignment: CDR1 SGHTA and CDR2 FQGTGA. The CDR3 covers 15 residues. V lost 1 base, J lost 2 bases, and 10 bases lay in between. The CDR3 loop reads CASSLKAGSTDTQYF. The sequenced part of the CDR3 DNA is TGTGCCAGCAGCTTAAAGGCGGGCTCCACAGATACG.

The table lists this clone with many counts. Read sequence stops 3 residues before the CDR3 end, and the germline J gene provides the missing end. The V call is TRBV20-1, the J call TRBJ2-7; the match to TRBD2 covers 8 bases. Germline assignment: CDR1 DFQATT and CDR2 SNEGSKA (reference sequence). This CDR3 has 14 amino acids. V gave up 3 bases and J gave up 2 bases; unmatched junction bases: 6. CDR3 bases read: TGCAGTGCTAGGTATAGCGGGGATACCTACGAG. Protein sequence: CSARYSGDTYE. From start to end, the CDR3 is CSARYSGDTYEQYF.

This clone was counted many times. The sequenced fragment ends 3 residues before the CDR3 boundary, so the rest is inferred from the germline J gene. The chain is built from TRBV7-2 and TRBJ2-7; 10 positions agree with TRBD2. In germline, CDR1 is SGHTA, CDR2 FQGNSA. Trimming at V came to 4 bases and at J to 0 bases, leaving 0 bases not matched to a gene. The CDR3 contains 14 residues. CDR3 DNA, as far as it was read: TGTGCCAGCAGCTCTAGCGGGAGCTCCTACGAG. Encoded protein: CASSSSGSSYE. The CDR3 reads in full as CASSSSGSSYEQYF.

The table lists this clone with many counts. The CDR3 extends 3 residues past the end of the read, so its final part is completed from the germline J gene. This chain links TRBV18 with TRBJ1-1; the match to TRBD1 covers 9 bases. The CDR3 is made up of 16 amino acids. CDR1 is KGHSH and CDR2 is LQKENI in the germline V gene. Trimming cost V 1 base and J 7 bases; bases outside gene matches: 10. CDR3 DNA (partial): TGTGCCAGCTCACCACGGACAGGGGAGACGTTCGGTGAA. Translated: CASSPRTGETFGE. The CDR3 reads in full as CASSPRTGETFGEAFF.

This clone has a count of ten or more. Read coverage stops 3 residues before the CDR3 terminus; the germline J gene supplies the remainder. The chain combines TRBV20-1 with TRBJ1-5; D is unresolved. CDR3 length: 17 amino acids. The germline V gene encodes CDR1 DFQATT and CDR2 SNEGSKA (reference sequence). The ends were cut back, 4 bases at V and 0 bases at J, with 19 bases in the middle. The CDR3 bases that were read are TGCAGTGCTAAGAAGGCAGGTCTTACCTCTAGCAATCAGCCC. It translates to CSAKKAGLTSSNQP. The whole CDR3 is CSAKKAGLTSSNQPQHF.

This clone was seen only a few times. The read falls 3 residues short of the CDR3 end, and the missing part is taken from the germline J gene. The chain links TRBV5-1 to TRBJ2-3, with D perhaps TRBD1 or TRBD2 (5 bases each). Per the germline V gene, CDR1 is SGHRS and CDR2 is YFSETQ. CDR3 length equals 14 residues. CDR3 residues: CASSVRENQETQYF. Incomplete CDR3 DNA: TGCGCCAGCAGCGTCAGGGAGAACCAAGAGACG.

This clone was recorded many times. The read gets to within 3 residues of the CDR3 end, and the germline J gene fills in the rest. The chain couples TRBV20-1 to TRBJ2-1; 7 positions agree with TRBD1. Germline CDR1 and CDR2: DFQATT and SNEGSKA (reference sequence). The CDR3 has 15 amino acids. The trim removed 0 bases at V and 5 bases at J, leaving 7 bases unmatched. CDR3 amino acids: CSARDPGQFDNEQFF. The part of the CDR3 DNA that was read is TGCAGTGCTAGAGACCCGGGACAGTTCGACAATGAG.

This clone was seen repeatedly, ten times or more. The read halts 3 residues ahead of the CDR3 end, with the missing end drawn from the germline J gene. This chain uses TRBV20-1 with TRBJ2-5; D tentatively reads TRBD1 or TRBD2 (5 bases each). V lost 1 base and J lost 3, with 6 bases in between. The CDR3 extends over 12 amino acids. CDR1 is DFQATT, CDR2 SNEGSKA, per germline (reference sequence). CDR3 protein: CSARGGEETQYF. The covered CDR3 bases are TGCAGTGCTAGAGGAGGGGAAGAGACC.

This clone was picked up a small number of times. The junction departs from germline at one end; a sequencing error may be responsible. The read ends 3 residues before the CDR3 terminus; that terminus is restored from the germline J gene. Additional DNA sequences in this sample encode the identical CDR3. The chain employs TRBV5-1 and TRBJ1-2, with D perhaps TRBD1 (6 bases). CDR3 size: 15 residues. The germline V gene has CDR1 SGHRS and CDR2 YFSETQ. CDR3 DNA, as far as it was read: TGCGCCAGCAGCTTGGGCCCGACAGGCAACTATGGG. This encodes CASSLGPTGNYG. The CDR3 reads in full as CASSLGPTGNYGYTF. The variable domain in full, with the rest retrieved from reference TRBV5-1 and TRBJ1-2, is KAGVTQTPRYLIKTRGQQVTLSCSPISGHRSVSWYQQTPGQGLQFLFEYFSETQRNKGNFPGRFSGRQFSNSRSEMNVSTLELGDSALYLCASSLGPTGNYGYTFGSGTRLTVV.

This clone is labeled medium-sized. The CDR3 end falls 3 residues outside the read, so it is completed with the germline J gene. This chain links TRBV6-1 with TRBJ2-1; 8 bases match TRBD2. Losses at the gene ends were 2 bases for V and 0 bases for J; bases not matched to a gene: 0. The CDR3 contains 15 residues. Germline V CDR1 and CDR2: MNHNS, SASEGT. The CDR3 bases that were read are TGTGCCAGCAGTGAACTAGCGGGCTCCTACAATGAG. This translates into CASSELAGSYNE. The entire CDR3 reads CASSELAGSYNEQFF.